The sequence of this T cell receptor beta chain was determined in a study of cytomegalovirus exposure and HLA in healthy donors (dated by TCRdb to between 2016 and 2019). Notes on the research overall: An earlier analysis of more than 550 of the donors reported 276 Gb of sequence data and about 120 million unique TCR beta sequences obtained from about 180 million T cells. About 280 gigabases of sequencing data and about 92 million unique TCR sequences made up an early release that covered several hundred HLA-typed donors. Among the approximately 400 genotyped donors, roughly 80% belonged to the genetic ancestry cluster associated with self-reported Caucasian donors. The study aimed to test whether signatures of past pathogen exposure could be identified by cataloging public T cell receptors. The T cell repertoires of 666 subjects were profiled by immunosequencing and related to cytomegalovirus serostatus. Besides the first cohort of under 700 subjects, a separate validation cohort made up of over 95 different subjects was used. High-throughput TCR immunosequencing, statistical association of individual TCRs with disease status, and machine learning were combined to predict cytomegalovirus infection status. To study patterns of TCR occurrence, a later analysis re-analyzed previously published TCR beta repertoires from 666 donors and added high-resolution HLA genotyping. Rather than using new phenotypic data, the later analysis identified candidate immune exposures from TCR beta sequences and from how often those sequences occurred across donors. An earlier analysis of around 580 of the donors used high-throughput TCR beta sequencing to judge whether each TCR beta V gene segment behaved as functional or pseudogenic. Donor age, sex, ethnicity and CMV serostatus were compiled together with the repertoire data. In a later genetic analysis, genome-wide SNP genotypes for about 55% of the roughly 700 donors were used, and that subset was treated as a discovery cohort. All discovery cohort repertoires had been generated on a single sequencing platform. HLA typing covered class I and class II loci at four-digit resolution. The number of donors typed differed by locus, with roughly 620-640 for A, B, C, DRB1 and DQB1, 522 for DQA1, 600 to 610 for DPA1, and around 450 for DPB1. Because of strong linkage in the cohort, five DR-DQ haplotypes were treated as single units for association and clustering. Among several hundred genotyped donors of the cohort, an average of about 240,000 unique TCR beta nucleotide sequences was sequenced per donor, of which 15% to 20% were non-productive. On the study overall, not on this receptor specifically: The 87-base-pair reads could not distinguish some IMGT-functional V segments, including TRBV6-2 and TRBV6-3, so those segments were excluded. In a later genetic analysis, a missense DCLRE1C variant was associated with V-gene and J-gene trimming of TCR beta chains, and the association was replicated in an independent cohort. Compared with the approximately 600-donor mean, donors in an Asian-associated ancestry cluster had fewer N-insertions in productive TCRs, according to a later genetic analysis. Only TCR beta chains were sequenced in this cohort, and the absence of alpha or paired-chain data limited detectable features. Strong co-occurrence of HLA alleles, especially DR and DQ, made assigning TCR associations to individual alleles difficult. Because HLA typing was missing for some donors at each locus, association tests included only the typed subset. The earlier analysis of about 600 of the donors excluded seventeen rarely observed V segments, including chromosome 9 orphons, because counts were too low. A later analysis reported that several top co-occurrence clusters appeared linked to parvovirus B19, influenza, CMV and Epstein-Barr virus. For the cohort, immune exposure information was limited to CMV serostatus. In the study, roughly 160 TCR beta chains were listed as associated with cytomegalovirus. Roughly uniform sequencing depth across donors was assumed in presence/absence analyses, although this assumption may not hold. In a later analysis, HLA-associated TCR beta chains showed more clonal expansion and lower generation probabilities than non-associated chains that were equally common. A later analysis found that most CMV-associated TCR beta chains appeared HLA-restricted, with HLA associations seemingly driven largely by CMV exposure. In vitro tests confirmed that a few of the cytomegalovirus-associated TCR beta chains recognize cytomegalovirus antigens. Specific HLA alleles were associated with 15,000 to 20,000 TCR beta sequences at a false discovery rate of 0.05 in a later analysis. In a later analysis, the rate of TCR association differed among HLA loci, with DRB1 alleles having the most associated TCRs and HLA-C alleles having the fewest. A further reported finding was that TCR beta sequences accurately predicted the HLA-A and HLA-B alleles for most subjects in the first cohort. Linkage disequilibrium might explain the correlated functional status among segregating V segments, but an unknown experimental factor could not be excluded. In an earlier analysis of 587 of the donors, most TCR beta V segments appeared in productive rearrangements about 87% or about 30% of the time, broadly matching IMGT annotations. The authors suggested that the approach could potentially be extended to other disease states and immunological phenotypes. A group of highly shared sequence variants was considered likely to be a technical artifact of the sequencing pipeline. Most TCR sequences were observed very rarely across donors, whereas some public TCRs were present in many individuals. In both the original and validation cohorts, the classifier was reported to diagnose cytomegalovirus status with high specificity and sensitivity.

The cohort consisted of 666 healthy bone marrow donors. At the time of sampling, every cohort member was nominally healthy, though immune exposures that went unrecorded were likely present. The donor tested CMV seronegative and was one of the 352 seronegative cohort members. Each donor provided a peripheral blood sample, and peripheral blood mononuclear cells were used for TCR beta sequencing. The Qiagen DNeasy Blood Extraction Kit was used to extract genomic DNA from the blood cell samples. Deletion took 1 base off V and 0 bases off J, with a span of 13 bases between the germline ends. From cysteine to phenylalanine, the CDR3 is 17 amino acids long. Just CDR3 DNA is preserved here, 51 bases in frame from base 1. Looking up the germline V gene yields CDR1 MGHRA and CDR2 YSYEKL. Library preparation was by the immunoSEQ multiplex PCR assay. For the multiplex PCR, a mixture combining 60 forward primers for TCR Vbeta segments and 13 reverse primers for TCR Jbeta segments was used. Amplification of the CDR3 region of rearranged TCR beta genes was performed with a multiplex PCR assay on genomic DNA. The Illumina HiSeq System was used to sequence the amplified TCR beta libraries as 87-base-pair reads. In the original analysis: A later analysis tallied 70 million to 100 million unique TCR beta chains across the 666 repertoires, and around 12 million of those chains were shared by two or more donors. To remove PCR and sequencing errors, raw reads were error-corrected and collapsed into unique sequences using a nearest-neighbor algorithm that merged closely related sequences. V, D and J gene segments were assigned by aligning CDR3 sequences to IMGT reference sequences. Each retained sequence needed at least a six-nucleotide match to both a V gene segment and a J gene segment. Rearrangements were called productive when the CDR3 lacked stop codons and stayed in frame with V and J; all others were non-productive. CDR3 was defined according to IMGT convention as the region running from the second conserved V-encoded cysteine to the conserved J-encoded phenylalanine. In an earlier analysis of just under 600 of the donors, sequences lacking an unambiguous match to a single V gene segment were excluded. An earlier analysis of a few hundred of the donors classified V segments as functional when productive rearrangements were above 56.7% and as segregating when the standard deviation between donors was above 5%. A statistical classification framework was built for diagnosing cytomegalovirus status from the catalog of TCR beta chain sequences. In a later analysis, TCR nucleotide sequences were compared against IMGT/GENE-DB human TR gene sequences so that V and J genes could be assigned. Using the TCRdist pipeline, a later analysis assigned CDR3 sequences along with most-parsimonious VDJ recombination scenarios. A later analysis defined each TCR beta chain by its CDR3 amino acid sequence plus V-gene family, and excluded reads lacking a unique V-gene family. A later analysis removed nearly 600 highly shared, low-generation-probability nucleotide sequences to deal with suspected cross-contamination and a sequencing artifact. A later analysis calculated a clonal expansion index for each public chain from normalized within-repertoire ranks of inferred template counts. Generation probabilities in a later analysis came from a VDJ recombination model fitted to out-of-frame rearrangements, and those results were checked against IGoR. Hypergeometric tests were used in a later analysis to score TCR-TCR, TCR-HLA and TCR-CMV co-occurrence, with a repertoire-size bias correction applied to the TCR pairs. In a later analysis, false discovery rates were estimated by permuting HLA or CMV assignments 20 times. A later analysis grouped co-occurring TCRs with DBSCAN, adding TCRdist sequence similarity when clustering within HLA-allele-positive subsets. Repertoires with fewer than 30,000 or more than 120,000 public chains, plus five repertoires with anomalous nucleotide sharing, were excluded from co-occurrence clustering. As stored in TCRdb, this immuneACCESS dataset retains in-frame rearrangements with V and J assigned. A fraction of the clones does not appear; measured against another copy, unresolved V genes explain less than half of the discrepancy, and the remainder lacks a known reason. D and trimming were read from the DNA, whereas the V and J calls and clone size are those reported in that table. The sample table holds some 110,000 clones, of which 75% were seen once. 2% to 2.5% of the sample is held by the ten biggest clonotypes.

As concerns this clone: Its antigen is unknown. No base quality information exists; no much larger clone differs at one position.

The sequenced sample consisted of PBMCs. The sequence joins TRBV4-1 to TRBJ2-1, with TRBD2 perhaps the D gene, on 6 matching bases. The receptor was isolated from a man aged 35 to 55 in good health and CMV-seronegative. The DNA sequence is TGCGCCAGCAGCCAAGGGGCGGGGCCTAGCTCCTACAATGAGCAGTTCTTC. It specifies CASSQGAGPSSYNEQFF.